This T cell receptor beta chain was recovered during a study of T cell clonality in common variable immunodeficiency. With V trimmed by 7 bases and J by 6 bases, 8 bases remained unmatched. Looked up from germline, CDR1 is GTSNPN and CDR2 is SVGIG (reference sequence). The CDR3 runs to 13 residues. The data were produced by immunoSEQ multiplex PCR, yet TCRdb's version contains in-frame clones alone and is incomplete. Captured here are tens of thousands of clones, none seen once; the top ten comprise less than 2.5%. At least ten counts were recorded for this clone. The CDR3 end lies 3 residues beyond the end of the read and is filled in from the germline J gene.

The TCR originated in a person aged 18-69 years in good health. The sample was peripheral blood mononuclear cells. The chain employs TRBV30 and TRBJ1-1, with 10 bases matching TRBD1. The DNA read from the CDR3 is TGTGCCTTGGATGTGGGACAGGGGCCTGAA. This sequence encodes CALDVGQGPE. The CDR3 reads in full as CALDVGQGPEAFF.